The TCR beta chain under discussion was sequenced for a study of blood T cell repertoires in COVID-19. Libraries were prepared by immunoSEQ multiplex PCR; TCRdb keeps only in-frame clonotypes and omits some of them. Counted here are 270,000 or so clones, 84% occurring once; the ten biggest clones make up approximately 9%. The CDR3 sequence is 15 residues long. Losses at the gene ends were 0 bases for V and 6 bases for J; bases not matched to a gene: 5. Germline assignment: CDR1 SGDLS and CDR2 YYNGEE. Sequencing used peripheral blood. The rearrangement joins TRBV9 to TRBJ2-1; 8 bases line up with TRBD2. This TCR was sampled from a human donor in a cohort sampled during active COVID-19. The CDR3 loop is CASSVGAGLVNEQFF. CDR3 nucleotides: TGTGCCAGCAGCGTAGGGGCGGGACTAGTCAATGAGCAGTTCTTC.